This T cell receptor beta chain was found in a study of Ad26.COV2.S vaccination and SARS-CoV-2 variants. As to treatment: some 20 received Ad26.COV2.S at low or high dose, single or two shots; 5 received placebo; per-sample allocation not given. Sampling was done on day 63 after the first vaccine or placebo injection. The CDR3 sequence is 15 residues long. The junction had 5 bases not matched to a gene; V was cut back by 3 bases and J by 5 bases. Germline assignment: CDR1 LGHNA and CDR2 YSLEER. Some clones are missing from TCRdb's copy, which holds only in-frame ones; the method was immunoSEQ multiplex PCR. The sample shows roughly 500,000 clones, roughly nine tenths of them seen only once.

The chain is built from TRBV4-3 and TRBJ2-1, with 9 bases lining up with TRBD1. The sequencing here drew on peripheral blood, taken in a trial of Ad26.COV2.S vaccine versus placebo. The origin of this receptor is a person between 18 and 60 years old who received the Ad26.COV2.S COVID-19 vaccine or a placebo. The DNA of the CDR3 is TGCGCCAGCAGCCACCTGGGACAGGGACACAATGAGCAGTTCTTC. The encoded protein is CASSHLGQGHNEQFF.